This TCR beta chain emerged from a study of cytomegalovirus exposure and HLA in healthy donors. Study-wide findings and caveats: Overall, roughly 150 TCR beta chains were annotated as cytomegalovirus-associated. Accurate predictions that matched the HLA-A and HLA-B alleles of most subjects were reportedly made from TCR beta sequences.

Trimming at V came to 4 bases and at J to 1 base, leaving 3 bases not matched to a gene. CDR3 length: 14 amino acids. Germline V gene sequence: CDR1 SQVTM, CDR2 ANQGSEA. The primer mix had 60 Vbeta and 13 Jbeta primers. Sequencing used immunoSEQ multiplex PCR; TCRdb keeps in-frame clones, though not all of them. Among about 140,000 clones listed, approximately 83% were seen once. This clone was seen only a few times. Its antigen is unknown. The sequenced material came from PBMCs. This chain connects TRBV29-1 to TRBJ2-3, with 9 bases matching TRBD1. This sequence was found in a man aged 40-50 years in good health and CMV-seronegative. The CDR3 bases are TGCAGCGTTGTTTGGACAGGGGGCACAGATACGCAGTATTTT. This gives the protein CSVVWTGGTDTQYF.